The TCR delta chain described here comes from a study of gamma-delta T cells after stem cell transplantation. TCRdb used CATT to re-call clones from the RT-PCR reads. Among over a thousand delta-chain clones, around 1.3% were seen once, and the ten largest hold roughly a quarter. Remarks on this clone: TCRdb's listed protein matches a much larger clone and diverges from this DNA's translation at residue 14, likely through a read error; the protein shown comes from the DNA.

The source material was gamma-delta T cells. The sequence was obtained from a human donor. It is not recorded whose cells these are; they may come from a transplant donor.

The CDR3 loop is CACDPVLGALYTDRLIF. Here the CDR3 DNA reads TGTGCCTGTGACCCGGTACTGGGGGCCCTGTACACCGATAGACTCATCTTT. The rearrangement links TRDV2 to TRDJ1; TRDD3 aligns across 8 bases. From germline, CDR1 is GEAIGNYY and CDR2 EKD. This CDR3 region has 17 residues.